The 2 T cell receptor beta chains given below trace back to one sample, sequenced in a study of cytomegalovirus exposure and HLA in healthy donors. The PCR ran on 60 Vbeta and 13 Jbeta primers. Repertoires were generated with immunoSEQ multiplex PCR, while TCRdb's copy carries only in-frame clones and drops some. The sample contains under 200,000 clones, over 80% of which appear only once. The specimen was PBMCs. These TCRs come from a girl aged 10 to 17 in good health and CMV-seropositive.

The genes are TRBV5-1 and TRBJ2-1; D not certain. V dropped 3 bases and J dropped 1 base, with 14 bases sitting between them. The germline CDR1 and CDR2 sequences are SGHRS and YFSETQ. The CDR3 has 16 residues. Written as DNA, the CDR3 is TGCGCCAGCAGCTCAATCCAGTTTCTTTCCTACAATGAGCAGTTCTTC. Translation: CASSSIQFLSYNEQFF.

The chain links TRBV18 to TRBJ2-5, with TRBD2 matching 11 bases. CDR1 is KGHSH and CDR2 is LQKENI in the germline V gene. The V segment lost 3 bases and the J segment 5 bases; nucleotides outside the gene matches: 8. The CDR3 totals 16 residues. The CDR3, as DNA: TGTGCCAGCTCACCCCTAACTAGCGGGGGAAGGGAGACCCAGTACTTC. Translating gives CASSPLTSGGRETQYF.